This T cell receptor (beta chain) comes out of a study of T cell responses to AZD1222 COVID-19 vaccine. Germline V CDR1 and CDR2: SGDLS, YYNGEE. V lost 3 bases, J lost 4 bases, and 8 bases lay in between. CDR3 length: 13 amino acids. Whole-study results and caveats: It was only 6 or 7 AZD1222 recipients who were seropositive at baseline. There were vaccine-associated CD4 TCRs across spike, dominant at 160-218 and 743-854. Clonal diversity was possibly underestimated, and the donors were mostly white British, with more females. Reports indicate that nearly half of spike-specific TCRs are directed at unmutated variant regions.

This clone was observed once. Its target is unknown. The repertoire was sequenced with immunoSEQ multiplex PCR; TCRdb's copy has only in-frame clones and lacks some. Of a few hundred thousand clones in the sample, approximately 93% were seen once. This sequence joins TRBV9 and TRBJ1-3; D call uncertain. The sample in question was peripheral blood, obtained on day 0 of AZD1222 vaccination. This TCR derives from an adult in good health. This CDR3 reads CASSAFAGNTIYF. CDR3 bases: TGTGCCAGCAGCGCTTTCGCCGGAAACACCATATATTTT.